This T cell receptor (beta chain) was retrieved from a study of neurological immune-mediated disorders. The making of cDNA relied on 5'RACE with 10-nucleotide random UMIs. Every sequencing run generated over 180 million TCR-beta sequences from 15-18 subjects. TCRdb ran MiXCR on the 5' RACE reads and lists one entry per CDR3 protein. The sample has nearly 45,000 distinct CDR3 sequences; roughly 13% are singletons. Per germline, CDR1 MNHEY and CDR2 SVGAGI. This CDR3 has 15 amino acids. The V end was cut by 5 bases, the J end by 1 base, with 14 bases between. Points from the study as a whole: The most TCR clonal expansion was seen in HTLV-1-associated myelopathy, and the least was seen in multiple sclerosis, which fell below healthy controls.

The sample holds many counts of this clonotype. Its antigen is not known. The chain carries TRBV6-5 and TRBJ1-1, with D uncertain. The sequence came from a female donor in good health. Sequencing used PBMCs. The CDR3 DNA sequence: TGTGCCAGCAGTGACTGGCTCTCGACGAACACTGAAGCTTTCTTT. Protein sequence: CASSDWLSTNTEAFF.